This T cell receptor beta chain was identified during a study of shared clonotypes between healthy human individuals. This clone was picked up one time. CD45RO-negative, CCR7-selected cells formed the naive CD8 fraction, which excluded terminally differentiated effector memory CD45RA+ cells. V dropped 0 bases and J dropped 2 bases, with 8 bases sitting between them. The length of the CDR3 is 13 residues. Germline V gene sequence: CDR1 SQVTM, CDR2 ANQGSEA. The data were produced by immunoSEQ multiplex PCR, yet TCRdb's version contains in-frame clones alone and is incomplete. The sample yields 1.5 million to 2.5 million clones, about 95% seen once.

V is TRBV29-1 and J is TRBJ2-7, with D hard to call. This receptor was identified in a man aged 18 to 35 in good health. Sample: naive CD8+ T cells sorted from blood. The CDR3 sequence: CSVEDLSTYEQYF. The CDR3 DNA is TGCAGCGTTGAAGATCTTAGCACCTACGAGCAGTACTTC.